One and the same sample provided the 28 T cell receptor beta chains below, sequenced in a study of T cell repertoires in cytomegalovirus infection. TCRdb itself ran the reads through MiXCR, one entry per CDR3 protein. The sample records under 250,000 distinct CDR3 sequences, 12% being singletons. The sample taken for sequencing was PBMCs. The receptors shown here come from a human donor in good health (CMV status not recorded). Some clones in this sample may be carry-over from other donors' samples.

The chain's CDR3 is CASSIWQGAWQPQHF. The CDR3, as DNA: TGTGCCAGTAGTATCTGGCAGGGGGCCTGGCAGCCCCAGCATTTT. The gene calls are TRBV19 and TRBJ1-5, with 8 nucleotides matching TRBD1. The V and J ends lost 3 bases and 7 bases, in that order; junction bases with no gene match: 8. The length of the CDR3 is 15 residues. Germline CDR1 is LNHDA and CDR2 is SQIVND (reference sequence).

In its sample, this clonotype was seen many times. The chain is built from TRBV7-2 and TRBJ2-5, with 11 bases lining up with TRBD2. CDR1 SGHTA and CDR2 FQGNSA come from the germline V gene. The V and J ends lost 3 bases and 5 bases, in that order; junction bases with no gene match: 2. There are 14 residues in the CDR3. The chain's CDR3 is CASSFSGGGETQYF. CDR3 nucleotide sequence: TGTGCCAGCAGCTTTAGCGGGGGGGGGGAGACCCAGTACTTC.

This clonotype occurred many times. The chain couples TRBV7-2 to TRBJ2-5; TRBD2 is a possible D gene (6 bases). V gave up 7 bases and J gave up 7 bases, with 16 bases separating them. The CDR3 totals 13 residues. CDR1 is SGHTA and CDR2 is FQGNSA in the germline V gene. CDR3 protein: CASKSLASGTQYF. The CDR3 bases are TGTGCCAGCAAAAGTCTAGCGAGTGGGACCCAGTACTTC.

This chain connects TRBV28 to TRBJ1-6; 7 bases agree with TRBD1. V was clipped by 6 bases and J by 6 bases; unmatched bases: 5. Per the germline V gene, CDR1 is MDHEN and CDR2 is SYDVKM. The CDR3 extends over 14 amino acids. As DNA, the CDR3 is TGTGCCAGCAGCCTTCCAGGGGGTAATTCACCCCTCCACTTT. It translates to CASSLPGGNSPLHF.

The J gene is TRBJ2-7, the V gene TRBV20-1; TRBD1 matches 10 bases. This CDR3 spans 14 amino acids. Trimming cost V 2 bases and J 6 bases; bases outside gene matches: 7. CDR1 is DFQATT, CDR2 SNEGSKA, per germline (reference sequence). CDR3 sequence (DNA): TGCAGTGCTAGACCGGACAGGGGGGATGTCGAGCAGTACTTC. Residues: CSARPDRGDVEQYF.

This clonotype has at least ten counts. CDR3 bases: TGTGCCAGCAGCTTACCTGGCACCGGGGAGCTGTTTTTT. Its protein is CASSLPGTGELFF. This rearrangement joins TRBV7-2 to TRBJ2-2; D not certain. Trimming shortened V by 2 bases and J by 4 bases, and 5 bases separated the two germline ends. There are 13 residues in the CDR3. Germline V gene lookup returns CDR1 SGHTA and CDR2 FQGNSA. Filled out from reference TRBV7-2 and TRBJ2-2, the complete variable domain reads GAGVSQSPSNKVTEKGKDVELRCDPISGHTALYWYRQSLGQGLEFLIYFQGNSAPDKSGLPSDRFSAERTGGSVSTLTIQRTQQEDSAVYLCASSLPGTGELFFGEGSRLTVL.

This chain links TRBV29-1 with TRBJ2-2; D may be TRBD2 (6 bases). Germline V gives CDR1 SQVTM, CDR2 ANQGSEA. V lost 2 bases and J lost 7, with 11 bases in between. The CDR3 is made up of 13 amino acids. CDR3 residues: CSVEQRVVGELFF. CDR3 bases: TGCAGCGTTGAACAGCGGGTGGTCGGGGAGCTGTTTTTT.

This clonotype was detected only a few times. This chain connects TRBV6-2 or TRBV6-3 to TRBJ1-5; 12 bases are a match to TRBD1. CDR1 and CDR2 from the germline V gene are MNHEY and SVGEGT. There are 16 residues in the CDR3. V lost 6 bases and J lost 10; bases outside the gene matches: 13. CDR3 nucleotide sequence: TGTGCCAGCAGGTCGCCCACCACGGGACAGGGGGCACCCCAGCATTTT. Protein: CASRSPTTGQGAPQHF.

The table lists this clonotype with a few counts. The rearrangement uses TRBV5-6 and TRBJ1-2; TRBD1 matches 8 bases. V dropped 3 bases and J dropped 8; count of bases not matched to a gene: 15. Germline V lookup: CDR1 SGHDT, CDR2 YYEEEE. CDR3 length: 16 amino acids. DNA of the CDR3: TGTGCCAGCAGCTGGACCCCGCGACAGGGGCCGGACGGCTACACCTTC. It yields the protein CASSWTPRQGPDGYTF.

This clonotype was found many times. The V gene is TRBV28, the J gene TRBJ2-4, with D possibly being TRBD1 (5 bases). The ends were cut back, 5 bases at V and 5 bases at J, with 16 bases in the middle. Germline CDR1 is MDHEN and CDR2 is SYDVKM. This CDR3 spans 15 amino acids. CDR3 bases: TGTGCCAGCAGTCGTCTAGGGGCTGGTGAAAACATTCAGTACTTC. Translating it yields CASSRLGAGENIQYF.

In this sample, this clonotype turned up many times. The chain couples TRBV6-1 to TRBJ2-7, with D perhaps given as TRBD1 or TRBD2 (5 bases each). V was clipped by 4 bases and J by 2 bases, with 9 bases between them. The CDR3 spans 13 residues. Germline CDR1 is MNHNS and CDR2 is SASEGT. CDR3 DNA sequence: TGTGCCAGCAGTGGGACGGGACCCTACGAGCAGTACTTC. Translated: CASSGTGPYEQYF.

This clonotype has ten or more counts. V is TRBV28 and J is TRBJ1-2; D is uncertain. V lost 5 bases and J 8 bases, leaving 15 bases between the germline ends. Germline lookup yields CDR1 MDHEN and CDR2 SYDVKM. CDR3 length equals 13 residues. In nucleotides, the CDR3 is TGTGCCAGCAGTCCGCCTGATCCGCCCGGCTACACCTTC. It is translated as CASSPPDPPGYTF.

This clonotype appeared many times. The J gene is TRBJ2-7, the V gene TRBV28; 8 bases are a match to TRBD2. With V trimmed by 5 bases and J by 4 bases, 7 bases remained unmatched. CDR3 length: 14 amino acids. Germline V gives CDR1 MDHEN, CDR2 SYDVKM. Here the CDR3 reads CASSLGGVMYEQYF. The DNA for the CDR3 is TGTGCCAGCAGTCTCGGGGGGGTTATGTACGAGCAGTACTTC.

This clonotype was detected many times. The chain's CDR3 is CASSAGTSGTDTQYF. In DNA form, the CDR3 reads TGTGCCAGCAGCGCCGGGACTAGCGGGACAGATACGCAGTATTTT. The J gene is TRBJ2-3, the V gene TRBV6-2 or TRBV6-3, with TRBD2 identical over 12 bases. Losses at the gene ends were 6 bases for V and 3 bases for J; bases not matched to a gene: 4. The CDR3 covers 15 residues. Germline-derived CDR1 and CDR2 are MNHEY and SVGEGT.

This clonotype was counted only a few times. The chain recombines TRBV28 with TRBJ2-5, with 7 bases fitting TRBD1. CDR1 and CDR2 (germline): MDHEN, SYDVKM. The CDR3 sequence is 14 residues long. V shed 8 bases and J 0 bases; nucleotides not matched to a gene: 6. CDR3 nucleotide sequence: TGTGCCAGCGGAACAGGGGTCAACCAAGAGACCCAGTACTTC. Its translation is CASGTGVNQETQYF.

This clonotype was seen more than once but under ten times. The chain is built from TRBV6-2 or TRBV6-3 and TRBJ2-7; 10 bases are a match to TRBD2. The CDR3 sequence is 18 residues long. Per the germline V gene, CDR1 is MNHEY and CDR2 is SVGEGT. Unmatched junction bases numbered 15, after V lost 5 bases and J lost 2 bases. The CDR3 coding sequence is TGTGCCAGCAGTGGGACCAAACTAGCGGGGCCACATACCTACGAGCAGTACTTC. This codes for CASSGTKLAGPHTYEQYF.

This clonotype showed up many times. The chain links TRBV4-1 to TRBJ2-1, with 10 bases aligning to TRBD2. This CDR3 is built from 15 residues. From germline, CDR1 is MGHRA and CDR2 YSYEKL. J gave up 7 bases and V 8 bases, and 11 bases lay outside the gene matches. For the CDR3, the DNA is TGCGCCAGCGGAGACCCGGGACTAGCGTTAAATGAGCAGTTCTTC. This translates into CASGDPGLALNEQFF.

The chain uses TRBV2 and TRBJ2-7; D gene ambiguous. The CDR3 consists of 15 residues. The germline V gene has CDR1 SNHLY and CDR2 FYNNEI. The ends were cut back, 0 bases at V and 0 bases at J, with 9 bases in the middle. CDR3 sequence reads: CASSEAVPSSYEQYF. Here the CDR3 DNA reads TGTGCCAGCAGTGAAGCGGTCCCTAGCTCCTACGAGCAGTACTTC.

There are many counts of this clonotype. V usage is TRBV20-1 and J usage is TRBJ1-1; possible D gene TRBD1, 5 bases. Trimming took 3 bases from V and 4 from J, leaving 12 bases between them. This CDR3 region has 13 residues. Germline CDR1 DFQATT, CDR2 SNEGSKA (reference sequence). This CDR3 is CSASLQVLTEAFF. CDR3 nucleotide sequence: TGCAGTGCTAGCCTACAGGTCCTCACTGAAGCTTTCTTT.

This clonotype was counted between two and nine times. The chain recombines TRBV30 with TRBJ2-7; 7 bases line up with TRBD2. The CDR3 length is 13 residues. V lost 4 bases, J lost 7 bases, and 10 bases stayed unmatched. Germline loops: CDR1 GTSNPN, CDR2 SVGIG (reference sequence). CDR3 sequence reads: CAWTPGGSGEQYF. For the CDR3, the DNA is TGTGCCTGGACCCCGGGCGGGAGCGGAGAGCAGTACTTC. The whole variable domain, remainder taken from reference TRBV30 and TRBJ2-7, is SQTIHQWPATLVQPVGSPLSLECTVEGTSNPNLYWYRQAAGRGLQLLFYSVGIGQISSEVPQNLSASRPQDRQFILSSKKLLLSDSGFYLCAWTPGGSGEQYFGPGTRLTVT.

The table lists this clonotype with many counts. The CDR3 DNA reads as TGTGCCAGCAGAGCCGCAGCTAACTATGGCTACACCTTC. Amino acids: CASRAAANYGYTF. This sequence joins TRBV12-3 or TRBV12-4 and TRBJ1-2, with unresolved D. V was pared by 6 bases and J by 0 bases, with 8 bases between. The CDR3 contains 13 residues.

This clonotype was seen only a few times. The chain recombines TRBV6-5 with TRBJ2-7; D is ambiguous. Trimming left V 3 bases short and J 0 bases short, with 15 bases between. Germline loops: CDR1 MNHEY, CDR2 SVGAGI. This CDR3 has 16 residues. The CDR3 spells CASSYSRFLSSYEQYF. CDR3 nucleotides: TGTGCCAGCAGTTATAGTCGATTTCTCAGCTCCTACGAGCAGTACTTC.

This clonotype was counted at least ten times. CDR3 DNA sequence: TGTGCCAGCAGCCGGGGAGCGGGCTATGAGCAGTTCTTC. Amino acids: CASSRGAGYEQFF. The rearrangement links TRBV7-2 to TRBJ2-1; D perhaps matches TRBD2 (6 bases). The germline gives CDR1 SGHTA, CDR2 FQGNSA. This CDR3 is 13 amino acids long. The V gene lost 5 bases and the J gene lost 8 bases, with 13 bases spanning the gap.

This clonotype appeared many times. The DNA for the CDR3 is TGCGCCAGCAGCCAAGATCTCGGCAGGGGGGAGACCCAGTACTTC. Amino acids: CASSQDLGRGETQYF. This chain connects TRBV4-3 to TRBJ2-5, with TRBD1 identical over 7 bases. There are 15 residues in the CDR3. V lost 0 bases, J lost 5 bases, and 6 bases stayed unmatched. Looked up from germline, CDR1 is LGHNA and CDR2 is YSLEER.

This clonotype was seen ten or more times. J is TRBJ1-6 and V is TRBV6-2 or TRBV6-3; D call uncertain. There are 14 residues in the CDR3. V lost 4 bases and J 7 bases, leaving 11 bases between the germline ends. Germline values: CDR1 MNHEY, CDR2 SVGEGT. CDR3 residues: CASSWTAGNSPLHF. DNA for the CDR3: TGTGCCAGCAGTTGGACGGCTGGGAATTCACCCCTCCACTTT.

The chain recombines TRBV4-3 with TRBJ2-7, with 11 bases matching TRBD2. This CDR3 region has 15 residues. In germline, CDR1 is LGHNA, CDR2 YSLEER. V lost 4 bases and J lost 2; bases outside the gene matches: 4. The CDR3 is CASSLQTSGTYEQYF. CDR3 bases: TGCGCCAGCAGCCTCCAGACTAGCGGGACCTACGAGCAGTACTTC.

This clonotype turned up a few times. The chain joins TRBV19 to TRBJ1-2; D is unclear. The V end lost 4 bases, the J end lost 7 bases, and 10 bases lay between the germline ends. Germline values: CDR1 LNHDA, CDR2 SQIVND (reference sequence). The CDR3 is 12 residues long. The CDR3 spells CASSKVGSGYTF. The CDR3 bases are TGTGCCAGTAGTAAGGTGGGGAGTGGCTACACCTTC.

The chain carries TRBV20-1 and TRBJ2-4; 7 bases fit TRBD2. Germline CDR1 is DFQATT and CDR2 is SNEGSKA (reference sequence). CDR3 size: 15 residues. Trimming took 2 bases from V and 6 from J; bases not matched to a gene: 10. CDR3 protein: CSARTAGERGNIQYF. The CDR3 coding sequence is TGCAGTGCTAGAACGGCGGGAGAGAGGGGAAACATTCAGTACTTC.